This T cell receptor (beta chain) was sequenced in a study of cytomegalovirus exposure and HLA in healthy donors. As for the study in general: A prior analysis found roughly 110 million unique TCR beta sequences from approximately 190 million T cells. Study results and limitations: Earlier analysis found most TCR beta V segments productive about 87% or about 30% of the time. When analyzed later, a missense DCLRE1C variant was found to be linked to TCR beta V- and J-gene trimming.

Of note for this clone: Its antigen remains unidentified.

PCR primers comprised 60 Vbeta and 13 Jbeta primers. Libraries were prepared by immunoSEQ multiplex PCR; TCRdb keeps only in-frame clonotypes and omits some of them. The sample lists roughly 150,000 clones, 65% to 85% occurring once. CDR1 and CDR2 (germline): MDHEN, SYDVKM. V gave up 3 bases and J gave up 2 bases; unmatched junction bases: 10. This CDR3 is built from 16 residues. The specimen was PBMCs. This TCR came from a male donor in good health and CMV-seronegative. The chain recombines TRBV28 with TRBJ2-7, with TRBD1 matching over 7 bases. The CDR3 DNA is TGTGCCAGCAGTTTGAGAGGACAGGTCGGGACCTACGAGCAGTACTTC. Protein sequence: CASSLRGQVGTYEQYF.